These 21 T cell receptor beta chains were sequenced from one sample in a study of CD8+ T cells in alopecia areata. Reverse transcription of extracted RNA yielded cDNA, which provided the sequencing template. Sequenced by immunoSEQ multiplex PCR; TCRdb stores in-frame clones only, minus some. The sample yields approximately 180,000 clones, approximately 70% seen once. The source was CD8+ T cells sorted from blood, collected at week 0. These receptors all come from a human donor with alopecia areata.

Only a few counts were recorded for this clone. The chain is built from TRBV13 and TRBJ1-6; unclear D gene. This CDR3 is built from 17 residues. V was pared by 1 base and J by 0 bases, with 10 bases between. CDR1 PRHDT and CDR2 FYEKMQ come from the germline V gene (reference sequence). The chain's CDR3 is CASSLAPPGSYNSPLHF. In DNA form, the CDR3 reads TGTGCCAGCAGCTTAGCCCCGCCGGGCTCCTATAATTCACCCCTCCACTTT.

The CDR3: CATSSDRGSYNEQFF. The CDR3 bases are TGTGCCACCAGCAGTGACAGGGGCTCCTACAATGAGCAGTTCTTC. The chain has TRBV15 and TRBJ2-1; 8 positions agree with TRBD1. V gave up 3 bases and J gave up 0 bases; unmatched junction bases: 1. The germline V gene encodes CDR1 LNHNV and CDR2 YYDKDF (reference sequence). The CDR3 runs to 15 residues.

This clone was counted a few times. The chain's CDR3 is CSVQRAGANTGELFF. The CDR3 nucleotides are TGCAGCGTCCAGAGAGCGGGGGCCAACACCGGGGAGCTGTTTTTT. The chain couples TRBV29-1 to TRBJ2-2; 8 nucleotides line up with TRBD2. The CDR3 totals 15 residues. CDR1 is SQVTM, CDR2 ANQGSEA, per germline. V gave up 6 bases and J gave up 2 bases; unmatched junction bases: 8.

V gene TRBV29-1 combines with J gene TRBJ2-5; D perhaps matches TRBD1 (6 bases). V lost 7 bases, J lost 0 bases, and 15 bases lay in between. From germline, CDR1 is SQVTM and CDR2 ANQGSEA. The CDR3 covers 14 residues. The CDR3 DNA is TGCAGCGCCCGGGACAAATCGTACCAAGAGACCCAGTACTTC. Translated: CSARDKSYQETQYF.

The V gene is TRBV11-2, the J gene TRBJ2-5; unclear D gene. CDR1 and CDR2 (germline): SGHAT, FQNNGV. The CDR3 totals 16 residues. Trimming removed 0 bases from V and 1 base from J, with 12 bases in between. As DNA, the CDR3 is TGTGCCAGCAGCTTAGAGGGCGGATCGCTCCAAGAGACCCAGTACTTC. Translation gives CASSLEGGSLQETQYF.

The chain links TRBV6-1 to TRBJ2-5, with a tentative D call TRBD1 (6 bases). V was trimmed by 4 bases and J by 2 bases, leaving 11 bases between them. Germline CDR1 reads MNHNS; CDR2 reads SASEGT. There are 14 residues in the CDR3. The CDR3 spells CASSARDNQETQYF. Written as DNA, the CDR3 is TGTGCCAGCAGTGCCCGGGACAATCAAGAGACCCAGTACTTC.

The chain employs TRBV30 and TRBJ2-7; a weak D match, TRBD1 (8 bases). V lost 7 bases and J 3 bases, leaving 13 bases between the germline ends. The CDR3 sequence is 12 residues long. Germline CDR1 and CDR2: GTSNPN and SVGIG (reference sequence). The CDR3 coding sequence is TGTGCCTCGACAGGGGAGGGCTACGAGCAGTACTTC. Residues: CASTGEGYEQYF. Variable domain in full (rest from reference TRBV30 and TRBJ2-7): SQTIHQWPATLVQPVGSPLSLECTVEGTSNPNLYWYRQAAGRGLQLLFYSVGIGQISSEVPQNLSASRPQDRQFILSSKKLLLSDSGFYLCASTGEGYEQYFGPGTRLTVT.

The rearrangement joins TRBV10-2 to TRBJ1-5; TRBD1 matches at 7 bases. This CDR3 is 13 amino acids long. Germline loops: CDR1 WSHSY, CDR2 SAAADI. With V trimmed by 8 bases and J by 3 bases, 4 bases remained unmatched. Here the CDR3 reads CASGGQTNQPQHF. In DNA, the CDR3 is TGCGCCAGCGGGGGACAGACCAATCAGCCCCAGCATTTT.

This clone was seen a single time. The chain carries TRBV9 and TRBJ2-6; no reliable D call. The CDR3 consists of 19 residues. Germline V CDR1 and CDR2: SGDLS, YYNGEE. Trimming left V 0 bases short and J 3 bases short, with 19 bases between. The CDR3 nucleotides are TGTGCCAGCAGCGTAGGTTTACAGTCACCCAAGCGTGGGGCCAACGTCCTGACTTTC. As protein: CASSVGLQSPKRGANVLTF.

The chain uses TRBV30 and TRBJ2-7, with 11 bases identical to TRBD2. The CDR3 has 13 amino acids. V was clipped by 5 bases and J by 2 bases; unmatched bases: 2. Germline CDR1 is GTSNPN and CDR2 is SVGIG (reference sequence). The DNA for the CDR3 is TGTGCCTGGTCGGGACTAGCGGCCTACGAGCAGTACTTC. Translation gives CAWSGLAAYEQYF.

This chain uses TRBV14 with TRBJ2-1; 9 bases fit TRBD2. Germline V gene sequence: CDR1 SGHDN, CDR2 FVKESK. This CDR3 comprises 20 residues. J lost 6 bases, V lost 1 base, and 19 bases had no gene match. The CDR3 coding sequence is TGTGCCAGCAGCCAAGCAGTTTCGCGGGGACCGGGACTAGCACGCAATGAGCAGTTCTTC. Its translation: CASSQAVSRGPGLARNEQFF.

This rearrangement joins TRBV30 to TRBJ2-5, with D perhaps matching TRBD1 (6 bases). V gave up 2 bases and J gave up 13 bases, with 14 bases separating them. Germline CDR1 reads GTSNPN; CDR2 reads SVGIG (reference sequence). The CDR3 loop spans 11 amino acids. The CDR3 loop reads CAWSPSGHLYF. Here the CDR3 DNA reads TGTGCCTGGAGTCCCTCGGGACATTTGTACTTC.

The chain joins TRBV7-3 to TRBJ2-4; D unclear. The CDR3 extends over 15 amino acids. CDR1 and CDR2 from the germline V gene are SGHTA and FQGTGA. Between the trimmed V and J ends, which lost 4 bases and 3 bases, there was a span of 13 bases. In DNA, the CDR3 is TGTGCCAGCAGCTCCGACCAGTGGGACAAAAACATTCAGTACTTC. Protein sequence: CASSSDQWDKNIQYF.

V and J are TRBV29-1 and TRBJ1-5, with TRBD1 matching over 7 bases. This CDR3 has 13 residues. Germline V gene lookup returns CDR1 SQVTM and CDR2 ANQGSEA. V was pared by 8 bases and J by 4 bases, with 8 bases of the junction left unmatched. In DNA, the CDR3 is TGCAGCTTTTCCGACAGGGCAAATCAGCCCCAGCATTTT. It codes for CSFSDRANQPQHF.

V is TRBV15 and J is TRBJ1-3, with TRBD1 matching over 9 bases. Germline CDR1 and CDR2: LNHNV and YYDKDF (reference sequence). The CDR3 runs 16 residues. J lost 3 bases, V lost 3 bases, and 6 bases had no gene match. The CDR3, as DNA: TGTGCCACCAGCAGGGACAGGGGAGATTTTGGAAACACCATATATTTT. Protein sequence: CATSRDRGDFGNTIYF.

The chain combines TRBV29-1 with TRBJ2-1; D gene ambiguous. V was clipped by 0 bases and J by 10 bases, with 16 bases between them. CDR3 length: 14 amino acids. CDR1 is SQVTM and CDR2 is ANQGSEA in the germline V gene. CDR3 in DNA: TGCAGCGTTGAAGATGTCGTCATGCCTTACGAGCAGTTCTTC. This gives the protein CSVEDVVMPYEQFF.

Only a few counts were recorded for this clone. The chain couples TRBV7-9 to TRBJ1-1; D is uncertain. Between the trimmed V and J ends, which lost 8 bases and 1 base, there was a span of 11 bases. This CDR3 is built from 13 residues. Looked up from germline, CDR1 is SEHNR and CDR2 is FQNEAQ (reference sequence). CDR3 protein: CASAGSENTEAFF. CDR3 nucleotide sequence: TGTGCCAGCGCCGGGTCCGAGAACACTGAAGCTTTCTTT.

J is TRBJ2-7 and V is TRBV29-1, with 10 bases fitting TRBD1. J gave up 7 bases and V 6 bases, and 6 bases lay outside the gene matches. Germline lookup yields CDR1 SQVTM and CDR2 ANQGSEA. This CDR3 is built from 12 residues. The CDR3 loop is CSVRTGGREQYF. CDR3 DNA sequence: TGCAGCGTCCGGACAGGGGGTCGAGAGCAGTACTTC.

The rearrangement joins TRBV7-9 to TRBJ2-7; 7 nucleotides align to TRBD1. This CDR3 is 15 amino acids long. The V gene's germline CDR1 is SEHNR and CDR2 FQNEAQ (reference sequence). With 5 bases clipped from V and 1 base from J, the junction kept 8 bases outside the gene matches. The CDR3 here is CASSTTGTASYEQYF. The DNA of the CDR3 is TGTGCCAGCAGCACCACCGGGACAGCTTCCTACGAGCAGTACTTC.

The V call is TRBV5-1, the J call TRBJ1-2; D is unresolved. Germline V gene data show CDR1 as SGHRS and CDR2 as YFSETQ. The CDR3 length is 11 residues. Trimming left V 5 bases short and J 8 bases short, with 10 bases between. CDR3: CASREESGYTF. The CDR3 region has the DNA TGCGCCAGCAGAGAAGAGAGCGGCTACACCTTC. Full variable domain (rest looked up from reference TRBV5-1 and TRBJ1-2): KAGVTQTPRYLIKTRGQQVTLSCSPISGHRSVSWYQQTPGQGLQFLFEYFSETQRNKGNFPGRFSGRQFSNSRSEMNVSTLELGDSALYLCASREESGYTFGSGTRLTVV.

The rearrangement joins TRBV27 to TRBJ2-7; 11 bases line up with TRBD1. Trimming took 5 bases from V and 2 from J; bases not matched to a gene: 14. The CDR3 is 18 amino acids. Per the germline V gene, CDR1 is MNHEY and CDR2 is SMNVEV (reference sequence). The CDR3 nucleotides are TGTGCCAGCAGTCAGGGACAGGGGGTGTTCCGGGGTGCCTACGAGCAGTACTTC. Translation: CASSQGQGVFRGAYEQYF.